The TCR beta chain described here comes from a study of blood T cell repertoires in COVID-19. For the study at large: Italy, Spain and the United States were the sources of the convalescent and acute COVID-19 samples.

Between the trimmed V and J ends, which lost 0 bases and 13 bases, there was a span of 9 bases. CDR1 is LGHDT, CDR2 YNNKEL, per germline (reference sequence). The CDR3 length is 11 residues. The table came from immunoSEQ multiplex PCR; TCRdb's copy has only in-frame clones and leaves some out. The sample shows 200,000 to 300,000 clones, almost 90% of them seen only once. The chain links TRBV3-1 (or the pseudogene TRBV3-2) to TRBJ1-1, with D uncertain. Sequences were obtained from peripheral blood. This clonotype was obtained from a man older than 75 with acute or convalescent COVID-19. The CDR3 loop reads CASSQEMGLFF. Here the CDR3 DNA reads TGTGCCAGCAGCCAAGAAATGGGCCTTTTCTTT.